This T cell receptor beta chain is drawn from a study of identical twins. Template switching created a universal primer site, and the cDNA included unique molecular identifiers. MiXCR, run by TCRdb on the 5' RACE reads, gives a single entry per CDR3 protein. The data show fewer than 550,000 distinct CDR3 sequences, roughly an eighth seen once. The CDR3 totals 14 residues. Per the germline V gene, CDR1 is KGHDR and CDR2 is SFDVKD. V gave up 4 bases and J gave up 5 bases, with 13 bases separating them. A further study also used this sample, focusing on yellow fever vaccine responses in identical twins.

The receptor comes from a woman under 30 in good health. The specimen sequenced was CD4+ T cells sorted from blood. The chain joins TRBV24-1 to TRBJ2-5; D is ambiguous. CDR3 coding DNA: TGTGCCACCAGTGACCGTAGTACCGTGGAGACCCAGTACTTC. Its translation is CATSDRSTVETQYF.